Presented here are 8 T cell receptor beta chains from one specimen sequenced in a study of CD8+CD57+ T cells in acquired aplastic anemia. For sequencing, patients were chosen who had shown expansion of CD8+CD57+ cells by flow cytometry. Genomic DNA templated the TCR beta VDJ and CDR3 profiling. From the reads, TCRdb called clonotypes with MiXCR, one entry per CDR3 protein. The table includes roughly 180,000 distinct CDR3 sequences, about half detected once. What was sequenced was sorted CD4+, CD8+, or CD8+CD57+ T cells (not recorded which) from PBMCs. These TCRs come from a human donor with aplastic anemia.

This chain uses TRBV20-1 with TRBJ1-1; 9 nucleotides agree with TRBD1. Germline V gene data show CDR1 as DFQATT and CDR2 as SNEGSKA (reference sequence). This CDR3 is 13 amino acids long. V shed 5 bases, J shed 6 bases, and the junction held 7 bases outside the gene matches. CDR3 nucleotide sequence: TGCAGTGCTTTACAGGGGGCGAGGGCTGAAGCTTTCTTT. Translating gives CSALQGARAEAFF.

This clonotype has ten or more counts. J is TRBJ2-7 and V is TRBV20-1, with 16 bases identical to TRBD2. Germline V gene data show CDR1 as DFQATT and CDR2 as SNEGSKA (reference sequence). There are 15 residues in the CDR3. J gave up 2 bases and V 6 bases, and 4 bases lay outside the gene matches. This CDR3 reads CSAGLAGGGPYEQYF. CDR3 in DNA: TGCAGTGCGGGACTAGCGGGGGGGGGCCCCTACGAGCAGTACTTC.

V gene TRBV2 combines with J gene TRBJ1-4; D gene uncertain. This CDR3 region has 10 residues. Germline loops: CDR1 SNHLY, CDR2 FYNNEI. Trimming took 6 bases from V and 7 from J, leaving 3 bases between them. The CDR3, as DNA: TGTGCCAGCAGAAGTGAAAAACTGTTTTTT. Translation gives CASRSEKLFF. The full variable domain, in which reference TRBV2 and TRBJ1-4 provide the parts outside the CDR3, is EPEVTQTPSHQVTQMGQEVILRCVPISNHLYFYWYRQILGQKVEFLVSFYNNEISEKSEIFDDQFSVERPDGSNFTLKIRSTKLEDSAMYFCASRSEKLFFGSGTQLSVL.

Only a few counts were recorded for this clonotype. This chain links TRBV25-1 with TRBJ2-1; D is unresolved. The CDR3 covers 14 residues. The V gene's germline CDR1 is MGHDK and CDR2 SYGVNS. V dropped 1 base and J dropped 4 bases, with 8 bases sitting between them. The CDR3 sequence is CASSESAAYNEQFF. The DNA of the CDR3 is TGTGCCAGCAGTGAATCCGCAGCATACAATGAGCAGTTCTTC.

V is TRBV24-1 and J is TRBJ2-1, with 7 bases fitting TRBD2. V lost 0 bases and J lost 8; bases outside the gene matches: 18. Germline-derived CDR1 and CDR2 are KGHDR and SFDVKD. This CDR3 comprises 19 residues. In nucleotides, the CDR3 is TGTGCCACCAGTGATTTGCAGGTCGGGTGGGAGGGAAGGCAGGATGAGCAGTTCTTC. This sequence encodes CATSDLQVGWEGRQDEQFF.

The genes are TRBV29-1 and TRBJ1-1; D ambiguous. Per germline, CDR1 SQVTM and CDR2 ANQGSEA. The CDR3 contains 13 residues. V gave up 6 bases and J gave up 0 bases, with 11 bases separating them. CDR3 region: CSVVLPLNTEAFF. For the CDR3, the DNA is TGCAGCGTCGTCCTTCCCCTGAACACTGAAGCTTTCTTT.

This clonotype was found a few times. The rearrangement uses TRBV7-3 and TRBJ2-3, with 8 bases lining up with TRBD2. CDR1 SGHTA and CDR2 FQGTGA come from the germline V gene. Germline trimming cut 3 bases from V and 7 bases from J; bases unmatched to any gene: 18. The CDR3 length is 18 residues. In DNA, the CDR3 is TGTGCCAGCAGCTTTACCCTCCGGGGGGGGGGGCTCATGAATACGCAGTATTTT. Amino acids: CASSFTLRGGGLMNTQYF.

The chain is built from TRBV6-1 and TRBJ2-2; TRBD1 matches at 8 bases. The V gene's germline CDR1 is MNHNS and CDR2 SASEGT. V trimming: 6 bases; J trimming: 1 base; junction bases outside the gene matches: 10. This CDR3 comprises 17 residues. Here the CDR3 reads CASRGLNGQGNTGELFF. Here the CDR3 DNA reads TGTGCCAGCAGGGGGCTAAATGGACAGGGGAACACCGGGGAGCTGTTTTTT.